The entry that follows covers one TCR beta chain sequence. Method: immunoSEQ multiplex PCR; TCRdb's copy keeps in-frame clones and lacks some. Among over 2 million clones, 85% to 95% were seen once, and the ten largest hold 0.37%. This sample was included in a study of shared clonotypes between healthy human individuals. Across the study: Participating donors consisted of a couple of women and a few men aged 18 to 49.

The CDR3 has 18 residues. Germline CDR1 reads KGHSH; CDR2 reads LQKENI. V was shortened by 2 bases and J by 2 bases, with 21 bases between the two germline ends. The study separated CD4+ cells into CD45RA+ naive and CD45RA-negative memory subsets. The origin of this receptor is a man between 18 and 29 years old in good health. Some clones in this sample may be carry-over from other donors' samples. The source material was naive CD4+ T cells from PBMCs. Subset of the sample: CD45RA+ positively selected. The chain combines TRBV18 with TRBJ1-1; unclear D gene. The CDR3 DNA follows: TGTGCCAGCTCACCATACCTCCTCGAGGCATTGGGTAACACTGAAGCTTTCTTT. Translating it yields CASSPYLLEALGNTEAFF.